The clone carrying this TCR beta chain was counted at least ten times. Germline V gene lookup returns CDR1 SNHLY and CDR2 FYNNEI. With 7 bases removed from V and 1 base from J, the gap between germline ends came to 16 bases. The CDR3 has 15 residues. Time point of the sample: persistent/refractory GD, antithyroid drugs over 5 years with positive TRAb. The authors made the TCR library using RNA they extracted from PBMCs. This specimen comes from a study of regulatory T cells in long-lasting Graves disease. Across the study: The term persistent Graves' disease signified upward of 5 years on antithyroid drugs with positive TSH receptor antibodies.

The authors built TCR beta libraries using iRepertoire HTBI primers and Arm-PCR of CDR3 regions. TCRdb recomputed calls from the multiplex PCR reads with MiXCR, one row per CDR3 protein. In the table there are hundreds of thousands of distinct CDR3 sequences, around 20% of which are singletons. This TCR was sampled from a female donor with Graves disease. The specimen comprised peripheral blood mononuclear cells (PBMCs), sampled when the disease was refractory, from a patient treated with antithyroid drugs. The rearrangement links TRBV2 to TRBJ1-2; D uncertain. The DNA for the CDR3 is TGTGCCAGCATTACCGATCCTTCCTTTAACTATGGCTACACCTTC. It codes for CASITDPSFNYGYTF.